This T cell receptor (beta chain) was sequenced during a study of T cell clones after liver transplantation. Looking at the study overall: Samples came from ITN030ST, which attempted immunosuppression withdrawal within 2 years of liver transplantation. Patients counted as tolerant after at least one year off all immunosuppression, enzymes not exceeding twice normal. General study points: Graft donor-reactive T cells possibly entered the graft instead of undergoing deletion.

TCRdb's copy holds only in-frame clones and misses some; the assay was immunoSEQ multiplex PCR. Here the sample spans 65,000 to 95,000 clones, about four fifths being singletons. The CDR3 contains 10 residues. Germline lookup yields CDR1 SGHNT and CDR2 YYREEE (reference sequence). V lost 2 bases and J lost 6, with 3 bases in between. Comment on this clone: Its target is unknown.

The TCR originated in a human donor who received a liver transplant. The sequencing used CD4+ T cells from blood, collected before liver transplant. The V gene is TRBV5-4, the J gene TRBJ2-7; D is unresolved. Here the CDR3 reads CASSFCEQYF. The CDR3 nucleotides are TGTGCCAGCAGCTTTTGCGAGCAGTACTTC.